These 10 T cell receptor beta chains were all obtained from the same sample, sequenced in a study of CD8 T cells in ankylosing spondylitis. Study conclusions and caveats: One TCR beta motif, made up of roughly eight highly homologous variants, appeared characteristic of ankylosing spondylitis blood.

No cognate antigen is known for these TCRs. One entry per CDR3 protein results from TCRdb running MiXCR on the 5' RACE reads. The table records some 700,000 distinct CDR3 sequences, about 20% of them present only once. The sequencing input was blood, either unsorted or a sorted T cell fraction (not recorded which). The receptors here all came from a male donor with ankylosing spondylitis.

This clonotype has just a few counts. The chain combines TRBV29-1 with TRBJ2-3; 8 nucleotides line up with TRBD2. Germline values: CDR1 SQVTM, CDR2 ANQGSEA. The trim removed 3 bases at V and 3 bases at J, leaving 2 bases unmatched. This CDR3 has 13 residues. The CDR3 loop reads CSVERGATDTQYF. In DNA, the CDR3 is TGCAGCGTTGAGCGGGGGGCAACAGATACGCAGTATTTT.

The V call is TRBV5-1, the J call TRBJ1-2; no firm D call. V shed 0 bases and J shed 3 bases, with 9 bases lying between them. CDR3 length: 14 amino acids. Germline loops: CDR1 SGHRS, CDR2 YFSETQ. The CDR3 sequence is CASSLGWAHYGYTF. The CDR3 DNA is TGCGCCAGCAGCTTGGGGTGGGCGCACTATGGCTACACCTTC.

This clonotype was counted between two and nine times. This sequence joins TRBV28 and TRBJ2-2; 7 bases fit TRBD2. Germline-derived CDR1 and CDR2 are MDHEN and SYDVKM. After removal of 8 bases from V and 5 bases from J, the junction contained 2 bases not matched to a gene. This CDR3 is 12 amino acids long. CDR3 sequence: CASVGGTGELFF. In nucleotides, the CDR3 is TGTGCCAGCGTCGGGGGGACCGGGGAGCTGTTTTTT.

Only a few counts were recorded for this clonotype. The chain joins TRBV7-9 to TRBJ1-1; TRBD1 might be the D (5 bases). The CDR3 spans 15 residues. V lost 3 bases and J 0 bases, leaving 11 bases between the germline ends. Germline CDR1 is SEHNR and CDR2 is FQNEAQ (reference sequence). The CDR3 is CASSFRQTMNTEAFF. The CDR3 DNA is TGTGCCAGCAGCTTCAGACAGACCATGAACACTGAAGCTTTCTTT. Full variable domain (rest looked up from reference TRBV7-9 and TRBJ1-1): DTGVSQNPRHKITKRGQNVTFRCDPISEHNRLYWYRQTLGQGPEFLTYFQNEAQLEKSRLLSDRFSAERPKGSFSTLEIQRTEQGDSAMYLCASSFRQTMNTEAFFGQGTRLTVV.

DNA of the CDR3: TGTGCCAGCAGTCGCGGACGGAGTTTCATTCTCCGGGGGGAGCTGTTTTTT. Amino acids: CASSRGRSFILRGELFF. The chain employs TRBV27 and TRBJ2-2; D remains ambiguous. Germline V gene data show CDR1 as MNHEY and CDR2 as SMNVEV (reference sequence). This CDR3 region has 17 residues. Trimming took off 5 bases at V and 8 bases at J, with 24 bases between the two ends.

The chain employs TRBV20-1 and TRBJ1-1; 8 bases match TRBD1. CDR1 DFQATT and CDR2 SNEGSKA come from the germline V gene (reference sequence). The CDR3 loop spans 12 amino acids. V shed 2 bases and J 11 bases; nucleotides not matched to a gene: 7. The CDR3 spells CSARQGAVSAFF. The CDR3 nucleotides are TGCAGTGCTAGACAGGGGGCGGTTTCCGCTTTCTTT.

J is TRBJ2-7 and V is TRBV12-3 or TRBV12-4, with D possibly matching TRBD2 (6 bases). The V end lost 7 bases, the J end lost 2 bases, and 9 bases lay between the germline ends. CDR3 length equals 12 residues. Written as DNA, the CDR3 is TGTGCCAGCAAGGAGGGGCCCTACGAGCAGTACTTC. Residues: CASKEGPYEQYF.

The chain employs TRBV6-5 and TRBJ2-2, with D maybe TRBD1 (6 bases). Trimming left V 4 bases short and J 5 bases short, with 14 bases between. This CDR3 region has 15 residues. Germline V gene sequence: CDR1 MNHEY, CDR2 SVGAGI. Written as DNA, the CDR3 is TGTGCCAGCAGTTTACAACAGGGAAGAACCGGGGAGCTGTTTTTT. This sequence encodes CASSLQQGRTGELFF.

This clonotype came up a few times. This chain uses TRBV29-1 with TRBJ2-7; 7 bases map to TRBD1. The germline V gene encodes CDR1 SQVTM and CDR2 ANQGSEA. J lost 3 bases, V lost 5 bases, and 7 bases had no gene match. The CDR3 has 13 residues. The CDR3: CSVNRQGGYEQYF. Here the CDR3 DNA reads TGCAGCGTTAATCGACAGGGTGGCTACGAGCAGTACTTC.

The gene calls are TRBV11-2 and TRBJ2-5; 10 nucleotides agree with TRBD1. With 3 bases clipped from V and 5 bases from J, the junction kept 9 bases outside the gene matches. In germline, CDR1 is SGHAT, CDR2 FQNNGV. The CDR3 sequence is 16 residues long. In DNA, the CDR3 is TGTGCCAGCAGCTTCGGTGGGACAGGGGTGGGGGAGACCCAGTACTTC. Translating gives CASSFGGTGVGETQYF.